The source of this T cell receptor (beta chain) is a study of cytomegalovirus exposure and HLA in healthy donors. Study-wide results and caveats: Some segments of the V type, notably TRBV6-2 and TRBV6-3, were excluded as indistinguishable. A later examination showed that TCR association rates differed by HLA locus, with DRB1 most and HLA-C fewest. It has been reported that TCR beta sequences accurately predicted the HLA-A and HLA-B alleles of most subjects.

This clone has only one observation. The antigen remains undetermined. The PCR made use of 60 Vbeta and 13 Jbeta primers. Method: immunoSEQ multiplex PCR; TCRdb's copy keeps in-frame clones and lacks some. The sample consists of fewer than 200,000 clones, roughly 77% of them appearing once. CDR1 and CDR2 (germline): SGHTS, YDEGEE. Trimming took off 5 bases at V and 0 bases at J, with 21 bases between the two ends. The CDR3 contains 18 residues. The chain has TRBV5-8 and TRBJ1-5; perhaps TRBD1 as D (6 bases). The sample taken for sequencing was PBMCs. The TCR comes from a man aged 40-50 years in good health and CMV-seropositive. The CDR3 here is CASSFRVGTHYSNQPQHF. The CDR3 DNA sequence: TGTGCCAGCAGTTTCCGGGTGGGGACACACTATAGCAATCAGCCCCAGCATTTT.